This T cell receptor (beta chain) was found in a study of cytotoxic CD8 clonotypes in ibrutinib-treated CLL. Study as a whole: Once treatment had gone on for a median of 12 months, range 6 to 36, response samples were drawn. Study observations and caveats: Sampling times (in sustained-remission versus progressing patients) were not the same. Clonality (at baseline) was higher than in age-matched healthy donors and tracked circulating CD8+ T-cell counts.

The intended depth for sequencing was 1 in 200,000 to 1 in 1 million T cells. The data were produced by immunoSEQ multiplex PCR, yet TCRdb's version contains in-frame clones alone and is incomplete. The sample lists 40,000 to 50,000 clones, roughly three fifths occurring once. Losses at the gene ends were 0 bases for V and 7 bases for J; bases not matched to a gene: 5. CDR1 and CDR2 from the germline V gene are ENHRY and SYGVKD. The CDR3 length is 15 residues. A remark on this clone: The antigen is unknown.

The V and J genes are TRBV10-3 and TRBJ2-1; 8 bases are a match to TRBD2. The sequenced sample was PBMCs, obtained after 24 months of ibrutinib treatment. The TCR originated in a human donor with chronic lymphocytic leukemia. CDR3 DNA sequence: TGTGCCATCAGTGAGTCGGCAGCGGGGGCGAATGAGCAGTTCTTC. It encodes CAISESAAGANEQFF.